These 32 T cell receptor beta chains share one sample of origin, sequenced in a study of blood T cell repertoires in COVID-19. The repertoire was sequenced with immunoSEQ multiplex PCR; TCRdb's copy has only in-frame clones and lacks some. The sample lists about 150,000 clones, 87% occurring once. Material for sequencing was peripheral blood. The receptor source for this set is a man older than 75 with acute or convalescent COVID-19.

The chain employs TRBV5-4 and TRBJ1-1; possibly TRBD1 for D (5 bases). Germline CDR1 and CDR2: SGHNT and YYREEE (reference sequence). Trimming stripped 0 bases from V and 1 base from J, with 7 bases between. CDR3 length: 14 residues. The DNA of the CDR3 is TGTGCCAGCAGCTTGGAGACAGCGAACACTGAAGCTTTCTTT. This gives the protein CASSLETANTEAFF.

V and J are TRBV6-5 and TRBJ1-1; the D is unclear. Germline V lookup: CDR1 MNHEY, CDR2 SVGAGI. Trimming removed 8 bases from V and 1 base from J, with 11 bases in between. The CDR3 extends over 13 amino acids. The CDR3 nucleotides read TGTGCCAGCTTCAGGTTTCCGAACACTGAAGCTTTCTTT. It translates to CASFRFPNTEAFF.

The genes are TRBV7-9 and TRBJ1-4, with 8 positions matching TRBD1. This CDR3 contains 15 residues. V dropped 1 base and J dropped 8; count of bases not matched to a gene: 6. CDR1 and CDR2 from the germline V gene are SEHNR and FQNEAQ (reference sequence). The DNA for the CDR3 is TGTGCCAGCAGCTTAGAAGGGACAGGAAACGAAAAACTGTTTTTT. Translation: CASSLEGTGNEKLFF.

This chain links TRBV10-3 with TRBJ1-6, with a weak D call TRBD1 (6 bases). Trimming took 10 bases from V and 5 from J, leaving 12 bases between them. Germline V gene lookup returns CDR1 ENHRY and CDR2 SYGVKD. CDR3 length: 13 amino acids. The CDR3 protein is CATTGNDNSPLHF. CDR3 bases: TGTGCCACTACAGGGAACGATAATTCACCCCTCCACTTT.

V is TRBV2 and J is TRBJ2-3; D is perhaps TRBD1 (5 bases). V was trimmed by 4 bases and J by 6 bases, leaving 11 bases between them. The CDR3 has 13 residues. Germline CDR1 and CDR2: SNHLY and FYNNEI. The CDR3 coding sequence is TGTGCCAGCAGTGGGACAATTTTGGATACGCAGTATTTT. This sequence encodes CASSGTILDTQYF. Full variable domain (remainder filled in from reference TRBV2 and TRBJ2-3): EPEVTQTPSHQVTQMGQEVILRCVPISNHLYFYWYRQILGQKVEFLVSFYNNEISEKSEIFDDQFSVERPDGSNFTLKIRSTKLEDSAMYFCASSGTILDTQYFGPGTRLTVL.

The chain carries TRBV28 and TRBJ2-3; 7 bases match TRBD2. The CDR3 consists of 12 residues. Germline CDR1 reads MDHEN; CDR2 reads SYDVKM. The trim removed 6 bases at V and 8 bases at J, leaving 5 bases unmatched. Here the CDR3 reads CASRTPGGTQYF. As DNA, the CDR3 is TGTGCCAGCAGAACCCCGGGAGGTACGCAGTATTTT.

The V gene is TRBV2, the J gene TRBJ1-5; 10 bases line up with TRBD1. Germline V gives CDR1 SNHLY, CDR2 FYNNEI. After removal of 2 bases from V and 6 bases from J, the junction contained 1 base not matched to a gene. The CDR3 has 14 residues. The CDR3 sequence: CASSERTGGQPQHF. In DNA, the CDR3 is TGTGCCAGCAGTGAAAGGACAGGGGGTCAGCCCCAGCATTTT.

For the CDR3, the DNA is TGCGCCAGCAGCACCAGCGTTCTGAACACTGAAGCTTTCTTT. Its translation is CASSTSVLNTEAFF. The chain carries TRBV5-1 and TRBJ1-1, with D unclear. In germline, CDR1 is SGHRS, CDR2 YFSETQ. The CDR3 extends over 14 amino acids. Trimming stripped 4 bases from V and 0 bases from J, with 10 bases between.

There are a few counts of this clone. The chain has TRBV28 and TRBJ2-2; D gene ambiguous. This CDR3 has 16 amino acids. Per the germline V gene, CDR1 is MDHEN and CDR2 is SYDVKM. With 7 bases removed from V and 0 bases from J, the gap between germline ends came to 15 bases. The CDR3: CASMGRSPANTGELFF. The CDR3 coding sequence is TGTGCCAGCATGGGCAGGTCGCCCGCGAACACCGGGGAGCTGTTTTTT.

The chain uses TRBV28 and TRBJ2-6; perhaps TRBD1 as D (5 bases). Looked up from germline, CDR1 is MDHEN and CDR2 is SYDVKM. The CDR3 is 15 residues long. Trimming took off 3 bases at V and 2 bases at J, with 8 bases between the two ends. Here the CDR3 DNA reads TGTGCCAGCAGTTTTGACAGACCTGGGGCCAACGTCCTGACTTTC. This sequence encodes CASSFDRPGANVLTF.

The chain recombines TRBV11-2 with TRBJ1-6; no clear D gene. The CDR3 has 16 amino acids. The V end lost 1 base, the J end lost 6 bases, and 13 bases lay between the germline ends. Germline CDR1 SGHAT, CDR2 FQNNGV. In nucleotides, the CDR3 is TGTGCCAGCAGCTTAGGCGGGTCCCGGGGTAATTCACCCCTCCACTTT. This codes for CASSLGGSRGNSPLHF. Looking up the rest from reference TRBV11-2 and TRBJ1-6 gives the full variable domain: EAGVAQSPRYKIIEKRQSVAFWCNPISGHATLYWYQQILGQGPKLLIQFQNNGVVDDSQLPKDRFSAERLKGVDSTLKIQPAKLEDSAVYLCASSLGGSRGNSPLHFGNGTRLTVT.

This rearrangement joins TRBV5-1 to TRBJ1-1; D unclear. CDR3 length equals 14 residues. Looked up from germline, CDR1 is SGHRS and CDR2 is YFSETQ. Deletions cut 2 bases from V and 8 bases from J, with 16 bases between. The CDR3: CASSLSGAYAEAFF. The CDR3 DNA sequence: TGCGCCAGCAGCTTATCAGGTGCCTATGCCGAAGCTTTCTTT.

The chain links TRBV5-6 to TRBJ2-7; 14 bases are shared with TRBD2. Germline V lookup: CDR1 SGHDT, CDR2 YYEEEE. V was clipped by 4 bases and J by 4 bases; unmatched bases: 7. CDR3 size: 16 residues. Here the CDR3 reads CASSARLAGGLYEQYF. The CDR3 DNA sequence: TGTGCCAGCAGCGCCCGACTAGCGGGGGGGCTGTACGAGCAGTACTTC.

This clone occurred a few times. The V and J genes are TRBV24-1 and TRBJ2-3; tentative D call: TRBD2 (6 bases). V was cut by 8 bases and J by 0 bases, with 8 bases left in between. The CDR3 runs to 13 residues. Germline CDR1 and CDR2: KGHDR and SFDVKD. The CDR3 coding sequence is TGTGCCACCACCCGGGGGAGCACAGATACGCAGTATTTT. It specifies CATTRGSTDTQYF.

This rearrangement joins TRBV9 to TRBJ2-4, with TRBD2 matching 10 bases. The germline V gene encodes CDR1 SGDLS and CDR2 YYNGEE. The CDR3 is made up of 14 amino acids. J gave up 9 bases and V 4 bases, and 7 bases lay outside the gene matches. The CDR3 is CASSKTSGVSIQYF. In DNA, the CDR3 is TGTGCCAGCAGCAAAACTAGCGGGGTATCCATTCAGTACTTC.

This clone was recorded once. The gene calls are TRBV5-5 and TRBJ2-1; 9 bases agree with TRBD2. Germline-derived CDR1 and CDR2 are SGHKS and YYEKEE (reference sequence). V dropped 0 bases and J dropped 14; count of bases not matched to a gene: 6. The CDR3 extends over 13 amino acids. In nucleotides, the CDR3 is TGTGCCAGCAGCTTGGGACTAGCGGAGGGGGAGTTCTTC. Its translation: CASSLGLAEGEFF.

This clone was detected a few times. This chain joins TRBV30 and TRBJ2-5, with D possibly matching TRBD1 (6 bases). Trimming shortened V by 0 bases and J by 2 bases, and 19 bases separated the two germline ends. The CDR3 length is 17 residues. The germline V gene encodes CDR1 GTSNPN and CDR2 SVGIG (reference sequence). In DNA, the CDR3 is TGTGCCTGGAGTGTTATGTTCCCAGGGGATGGGCAAGAGACCCAGTACTTC. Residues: CAWSVMFPGDGQETQYF.

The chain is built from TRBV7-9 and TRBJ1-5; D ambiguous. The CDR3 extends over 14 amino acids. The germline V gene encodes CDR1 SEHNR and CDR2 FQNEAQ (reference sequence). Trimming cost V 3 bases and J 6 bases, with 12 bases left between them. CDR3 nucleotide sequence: TGTGCCAGCAGCTTTAGTGGGCAGACTCAGCCCCAGCATTTT. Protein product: CASSFSGQTQPQHF.

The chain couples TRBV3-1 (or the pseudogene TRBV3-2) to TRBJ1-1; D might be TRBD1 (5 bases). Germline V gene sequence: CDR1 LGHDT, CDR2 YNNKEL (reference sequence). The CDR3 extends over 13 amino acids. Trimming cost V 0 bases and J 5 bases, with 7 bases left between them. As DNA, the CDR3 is TGTGCCAGCAGCCAAGACGGGGGGACTGAAGCTTTCTTT. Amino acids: CASSQDGGTEAFF.

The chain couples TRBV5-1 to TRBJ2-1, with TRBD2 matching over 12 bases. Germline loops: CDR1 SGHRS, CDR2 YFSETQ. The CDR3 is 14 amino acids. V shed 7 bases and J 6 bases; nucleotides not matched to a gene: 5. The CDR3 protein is CASFEGLAGNEQFF. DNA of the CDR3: TGCGCCAGCTTTGAGGGACTAGCGGGCAATGAGCAGTTCTTC. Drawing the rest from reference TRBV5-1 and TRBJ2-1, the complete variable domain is KAGVTQTPRYLIKTRGQQVTLSCSPISGHRSVSWYQQTPGQGLQFLFEYFSETQRNKGNFPGRFSGRQFSNSRSEMNVSTLELGDSALYLCASFEGLAGNEQFFGPGTRLTVL.

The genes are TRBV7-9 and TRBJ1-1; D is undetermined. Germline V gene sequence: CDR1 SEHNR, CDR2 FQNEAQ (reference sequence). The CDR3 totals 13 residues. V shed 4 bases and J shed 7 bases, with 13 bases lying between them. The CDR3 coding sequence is TGTGCCAGCAGCTCGGGAGGAGGTAGTGAAGCTTTCTTT. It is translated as CASSSGGGSEAFF.

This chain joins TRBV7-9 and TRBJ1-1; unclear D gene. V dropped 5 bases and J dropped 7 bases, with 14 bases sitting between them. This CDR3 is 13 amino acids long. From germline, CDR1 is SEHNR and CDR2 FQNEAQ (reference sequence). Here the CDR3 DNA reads TGTGCCAGCAGCACCCCCCCGGGAGGTGAAGCTTTCTTT. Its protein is CASSTPPGGEAFF.

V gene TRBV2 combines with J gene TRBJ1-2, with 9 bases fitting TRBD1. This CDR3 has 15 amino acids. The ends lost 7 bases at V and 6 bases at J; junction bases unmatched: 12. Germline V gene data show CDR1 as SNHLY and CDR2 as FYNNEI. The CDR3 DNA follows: TGTGCCAGCATACCGCCGAGACAGGGGGTCAATGGCTACACCTTC. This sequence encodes CASIPPRQGVNGYTF.

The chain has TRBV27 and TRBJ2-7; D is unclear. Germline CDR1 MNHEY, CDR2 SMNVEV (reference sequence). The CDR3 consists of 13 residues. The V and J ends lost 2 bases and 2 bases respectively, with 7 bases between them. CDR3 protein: CASSLGAPYEQYF. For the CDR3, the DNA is TGTGCCAGCAGTTTAGGAGCCCCCTACGAGCAGTACTTC.

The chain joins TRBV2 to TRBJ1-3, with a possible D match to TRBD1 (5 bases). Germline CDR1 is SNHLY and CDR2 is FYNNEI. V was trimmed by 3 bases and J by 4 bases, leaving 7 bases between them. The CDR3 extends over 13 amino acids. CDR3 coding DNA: TGTGCCAGCAGTGACAGGGAAGGAAACACCATATATTTT. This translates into CASSDREGNTIYF.

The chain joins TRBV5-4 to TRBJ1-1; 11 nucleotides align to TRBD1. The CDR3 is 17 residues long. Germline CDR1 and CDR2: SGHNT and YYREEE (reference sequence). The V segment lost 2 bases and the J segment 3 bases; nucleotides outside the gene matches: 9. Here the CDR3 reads CASSLVRTGGYDTEAFF. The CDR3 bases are TGTGCCAGCAGCTTAGTAAGGACAGGGGGCTACGACACTGAAGCTTTCTTT.

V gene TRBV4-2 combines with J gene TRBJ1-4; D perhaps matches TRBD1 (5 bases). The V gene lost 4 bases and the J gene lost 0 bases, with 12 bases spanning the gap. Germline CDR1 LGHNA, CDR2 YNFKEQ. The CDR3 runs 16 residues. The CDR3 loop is CASSPQGGATNEKLFF. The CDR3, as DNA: TGTGCCAGCAGCCCTCAGGGAGGTGCAACTAATGAAAAACTGTTTTTT.

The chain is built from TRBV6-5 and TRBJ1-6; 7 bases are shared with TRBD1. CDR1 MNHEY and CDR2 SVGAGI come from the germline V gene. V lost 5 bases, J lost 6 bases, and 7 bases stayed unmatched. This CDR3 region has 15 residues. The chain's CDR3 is CASSTTGRSNSPLHF. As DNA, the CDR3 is TGTGCCAGCAGTACGACAGGGAGGAGTAATTCACCCCTCCACTTT.

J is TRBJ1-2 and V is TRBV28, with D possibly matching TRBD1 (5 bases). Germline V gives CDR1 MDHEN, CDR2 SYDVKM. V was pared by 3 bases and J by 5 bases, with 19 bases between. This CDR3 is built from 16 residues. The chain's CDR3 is CASSLGGAYISYGYTF. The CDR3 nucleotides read TGTGCCAGCAGTTTGGGAGGGGCGTATATTTCGTATGGCTACACCTTC.

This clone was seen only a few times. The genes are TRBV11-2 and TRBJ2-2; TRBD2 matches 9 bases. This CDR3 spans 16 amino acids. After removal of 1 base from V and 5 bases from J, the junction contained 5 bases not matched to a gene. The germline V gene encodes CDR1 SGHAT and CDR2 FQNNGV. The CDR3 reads CASSLGVAGATGELFF. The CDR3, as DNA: TGTGCCAGCAGCTTAGGGGTAGCGGGAGCTACCGGGGAGCTGTTTTTT.

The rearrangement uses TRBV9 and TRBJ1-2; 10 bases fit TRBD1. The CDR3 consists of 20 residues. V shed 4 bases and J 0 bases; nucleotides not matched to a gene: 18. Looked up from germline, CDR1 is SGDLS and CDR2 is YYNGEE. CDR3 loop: CASSHNVHGDRGRANYGYTF. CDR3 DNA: TGTGCCAGCAGCCACAATGTACATGGAGACAGGGGGCGAGCTAACTATGGCTACACCTTC.

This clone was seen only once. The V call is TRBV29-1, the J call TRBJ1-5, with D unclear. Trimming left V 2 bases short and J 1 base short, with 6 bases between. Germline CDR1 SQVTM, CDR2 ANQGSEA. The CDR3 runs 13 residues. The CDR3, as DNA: TGCAGCGTTGAAAACATAAGCAATCAGCCCCAGCATTTT. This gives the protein CSVENISNQPQHF.